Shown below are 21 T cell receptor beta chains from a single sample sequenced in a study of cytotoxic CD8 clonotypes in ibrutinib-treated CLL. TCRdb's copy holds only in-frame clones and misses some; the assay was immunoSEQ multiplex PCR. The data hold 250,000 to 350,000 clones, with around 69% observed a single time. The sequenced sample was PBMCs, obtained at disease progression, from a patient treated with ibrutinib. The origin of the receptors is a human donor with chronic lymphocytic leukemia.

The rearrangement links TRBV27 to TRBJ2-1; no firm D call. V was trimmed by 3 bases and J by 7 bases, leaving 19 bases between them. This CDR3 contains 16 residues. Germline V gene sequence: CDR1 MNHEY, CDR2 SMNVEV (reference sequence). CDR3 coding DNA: TGTGCCAGCAGTTTGGTGCGGTTTCGTCCTGGGAATGAGCAGTTCTTC. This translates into CASSLVRFRPGNEQFF.

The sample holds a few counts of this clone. CDR3 sequence: CASSQDWTQRRYEQYF. In DNA form, the CDR3 reads TGCGCCAGCAGCCAAGATTGGACCCAACGCCGATACGAGCAGTACTTC. The J gene is TRBJ2-7, the V gene TRBV4-1; D call uncertain. Germline-derived CDR1 and CDR2 are MGHRA and YSYEKL. V was cut by 0 bases and J by 4 bases, with 16 bases left in between. The CDR3 has 16 amino acids.

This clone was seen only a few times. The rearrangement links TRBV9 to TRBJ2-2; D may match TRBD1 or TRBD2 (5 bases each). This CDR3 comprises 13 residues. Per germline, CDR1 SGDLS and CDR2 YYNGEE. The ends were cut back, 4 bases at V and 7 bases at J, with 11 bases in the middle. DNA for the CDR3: TGTGCCAGCAGCCCCCTTGGGGGCGGGGAGCTGTTTTTT. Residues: CASSPLGGGELFF.

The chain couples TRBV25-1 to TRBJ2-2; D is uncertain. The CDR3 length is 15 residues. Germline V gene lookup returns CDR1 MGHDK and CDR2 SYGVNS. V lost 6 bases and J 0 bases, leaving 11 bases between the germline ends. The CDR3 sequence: CASRDEQANTGELFF. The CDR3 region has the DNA TGTGCCAGCAGGGACGAGCAGGCGAACACCGGGGAGCTGTTTTTT.

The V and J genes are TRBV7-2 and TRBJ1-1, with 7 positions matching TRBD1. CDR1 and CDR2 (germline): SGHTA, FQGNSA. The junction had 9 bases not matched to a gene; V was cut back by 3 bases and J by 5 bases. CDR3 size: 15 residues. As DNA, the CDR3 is TGTGCCAGCAGCTTCGACAGGGTATGGGGAACTGAAGCTTTCTTT. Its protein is CASSFDRVWGTEAFF.

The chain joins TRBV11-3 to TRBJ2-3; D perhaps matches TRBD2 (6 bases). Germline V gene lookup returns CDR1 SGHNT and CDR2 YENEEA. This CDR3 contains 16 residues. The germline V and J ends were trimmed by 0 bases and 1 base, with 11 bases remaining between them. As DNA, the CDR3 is TGTGCCAGCAGCTTAGATGGTCCGGGGGGCACAGATACGCAGTATTTT. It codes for CASSLDGPGGTDTQYF.

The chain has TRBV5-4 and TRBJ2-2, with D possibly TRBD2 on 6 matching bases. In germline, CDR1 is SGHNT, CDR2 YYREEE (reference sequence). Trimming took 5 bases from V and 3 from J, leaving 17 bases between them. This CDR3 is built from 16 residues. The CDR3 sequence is CASSFGWGGDTGELFF. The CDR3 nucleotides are TGTGCCAGCAGTTTTGGCTGGGGAGGAGACACCGGGGAGCTGTTTTTT.

The CDR3 here is CASGSGRPTYEQYF. The CDR3 DNA reads as TGTGCCAGCGGGTCCGGGCGGCCCACCTACGAGCAGTACTTC. This sequence joins TRBV28 and TRBJ2-7; unclear D gene. V was trimmed by 8 bases and J by 2 bases, leaving 16 bases between them. CDR1 and CDR2 (germline): MDHEN, SYDVKM. The CDR3 consists of 14 residues.

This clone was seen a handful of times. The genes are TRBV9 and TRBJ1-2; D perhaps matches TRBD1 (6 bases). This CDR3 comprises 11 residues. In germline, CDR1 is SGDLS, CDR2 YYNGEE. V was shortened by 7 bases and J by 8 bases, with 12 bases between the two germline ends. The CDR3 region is CASREGVGYTF. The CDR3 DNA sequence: TGTGCCAGCCGAGAGGGGGTAGGCTACACCTTC.

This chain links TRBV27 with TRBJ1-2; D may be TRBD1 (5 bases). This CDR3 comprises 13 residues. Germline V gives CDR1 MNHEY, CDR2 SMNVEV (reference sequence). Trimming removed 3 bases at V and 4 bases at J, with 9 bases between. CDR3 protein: CASSFQGSYGYTF. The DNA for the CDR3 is TGTGCCAGCAGTTTTCAGGGCTCCTATGGCTACACCTTC.

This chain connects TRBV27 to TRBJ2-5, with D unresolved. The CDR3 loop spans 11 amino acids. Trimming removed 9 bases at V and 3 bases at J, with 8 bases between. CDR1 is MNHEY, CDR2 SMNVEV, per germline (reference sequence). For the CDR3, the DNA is TGTGCCAGTTTTTTCAAAGAGACCCAGTACTTC. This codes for CASFFKETQYF.

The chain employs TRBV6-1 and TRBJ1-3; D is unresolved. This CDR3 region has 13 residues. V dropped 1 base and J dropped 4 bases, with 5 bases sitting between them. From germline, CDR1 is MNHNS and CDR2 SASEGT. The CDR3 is CASSEEVGNTIYF. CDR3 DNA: TGTGCCAGCAGTGAAGAGGTGGGAAACACCATATATTTT.

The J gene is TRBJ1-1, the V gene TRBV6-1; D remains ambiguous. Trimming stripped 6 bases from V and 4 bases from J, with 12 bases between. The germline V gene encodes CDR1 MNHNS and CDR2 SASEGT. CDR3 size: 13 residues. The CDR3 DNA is TGTGCCAGCAGGAGGAGGTCTACCACTGAAGCTTTCTTT. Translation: CASRRRSTTEAFF.

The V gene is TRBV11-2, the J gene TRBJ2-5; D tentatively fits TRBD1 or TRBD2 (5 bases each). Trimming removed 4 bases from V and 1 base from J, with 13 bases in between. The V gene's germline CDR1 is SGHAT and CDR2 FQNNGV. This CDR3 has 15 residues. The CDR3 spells CASSSWDAFQETQYF. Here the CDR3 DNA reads TGTGCCAGCAGCTCATGGGACGCATTCCAAGAGACCCAGTACTTC.

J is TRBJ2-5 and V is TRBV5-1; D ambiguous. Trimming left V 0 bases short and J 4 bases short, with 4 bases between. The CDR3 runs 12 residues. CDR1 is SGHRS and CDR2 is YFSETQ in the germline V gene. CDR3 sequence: CASSLGAETQYF. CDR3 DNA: TGCGCCAGCAGCTTGGGGGCAGAGACCCAGTACTTC.

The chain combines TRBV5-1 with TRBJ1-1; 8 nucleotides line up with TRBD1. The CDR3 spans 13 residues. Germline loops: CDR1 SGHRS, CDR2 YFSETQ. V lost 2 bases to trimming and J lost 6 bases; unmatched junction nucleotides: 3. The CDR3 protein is CASSFRGQAEAFF. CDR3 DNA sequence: TGCGCCAGCAGCTTCAGGGGGCAAGCTGAAGCTTTCTTT.

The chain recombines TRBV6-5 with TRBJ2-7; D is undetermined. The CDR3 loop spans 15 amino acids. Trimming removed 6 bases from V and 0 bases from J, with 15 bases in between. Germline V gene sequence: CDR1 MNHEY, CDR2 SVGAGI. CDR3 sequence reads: CASSKQPKSSYEQYF. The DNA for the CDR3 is TGTGCCAGCAGCAAGCAGCCCAAAAGCTCCTACGAGCAGTACTTC.

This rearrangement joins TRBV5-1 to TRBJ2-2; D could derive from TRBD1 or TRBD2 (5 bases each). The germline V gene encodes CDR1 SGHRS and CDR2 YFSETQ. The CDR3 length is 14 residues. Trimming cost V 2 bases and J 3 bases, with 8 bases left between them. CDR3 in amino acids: CASSFGADTGELFF. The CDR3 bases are TGCGCCAGCAGCTTCGGGGCCGACACCGGGGAGCTGTTTTTT.

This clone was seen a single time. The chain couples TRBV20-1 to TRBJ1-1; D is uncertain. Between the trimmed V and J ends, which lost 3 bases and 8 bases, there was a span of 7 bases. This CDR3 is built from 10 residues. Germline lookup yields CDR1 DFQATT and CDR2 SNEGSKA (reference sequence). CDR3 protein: CSASQSEAFF. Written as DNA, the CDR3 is TGCAGTGCTAGTCAGTCGGAAGCTTTCTTT.

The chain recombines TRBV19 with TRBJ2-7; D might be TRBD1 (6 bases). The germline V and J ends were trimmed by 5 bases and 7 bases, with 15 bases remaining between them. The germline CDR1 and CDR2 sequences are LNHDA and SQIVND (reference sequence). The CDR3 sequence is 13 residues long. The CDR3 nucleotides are TGTGCCAGTAGTGTGGACAGTATATCTGAGCAGTACTTC. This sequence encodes CASSVDSISEQYF.

CDR3 protein: CASSRQYTEAFF. The DNA of the CDR3 is TGTGCCAGCAGTCGACAGTACACTGAAGCTTTCTTT. The V gene is TRBV2, the J gene TRBJ1-1, with a possible D match to TRBD1 (5 bases). The V end lost 5 bases, the J end lost 3 bases, and 7 bases lay between the germline ends. CDR3 length equals 12 residues. Germline V CDR1 and CDR2: SNHLY, FYNNEI.